Shown below are 14 T cell receptor beta chains from a single sample sequenced in a study of T cells in women clearing cervical HPV infection. TCRdb's copy holds only in-frame clones and misses some; the assay was immunoSEQ multiplex PCR. The sample data list around 30,000 clones. Sequencing used blood buffy coat. These receptor sequences come from a woman aged 18 to 75 with a cervical HPV16 infection that either progressed to CIN3+ or cleared (not recorded which).

To note about this clone: The read ends 3 residues shy of where the CDR3 ends; the end is completed using the germline J gene. This chain uses TRBV7-9 with TRBJ1-3, with D possibly being TRBD1 (6 bases). Germline lookup yields CDR1 SEHNR and CDR2 FQNEAQ (reference sequence). V gave up 5 bases and J gave up 0 bases, with 8 bases separating them. This CDR3 is built from 14 residues. The CDR3 DNA, read in part, is TGTGCCAGCAGCCGGGACACCTCTGGAAACACC. Its protein product is CASSRDTSGNT. The whole CDR3 region reads CASSRDTSGNTIYF.

This clone is medium-sized (0.01 to 0.1%) by frequency. The CDR3 extends 3 residues past the end of the read, so its final part is completed from the germline J gene. The V and J genes are TRBV9 and TRBJ1-2; 11 bases agree with TRBD1. Looked up from germline, CDR1 is SGDLS and CDR2 is YYNGEE. The CDR3 runs to 15 residues. CDR3 residues: CASSSSGTGGGGYTF. The covered CDR3 bases are TGTGCCAGCAGCTCTTCCGGGACAGGGGGTGGCGGC.

Regarding this clone: The read ends 3 residues before the CDR3 terminus; that terminus is restored from the germline J gene. This chain uses TRBV20-1 with TRBJ1-2; D ambiguous. The germline V gene encodes CDR1 DFQATT and CDR2 SNEGSKA (reference sequence). V gave up 3 bases and J gave up 4 bases, with 18 bases separating them. The CDR3 is 15 residues long. The CDR3 here is CSARGGPTGFYGYTF. CDR3 DNA, as far as it was read: TGCAGTGCTAGGGGTGGCCCGACGGGGTTCTATGGC.

Details on this clone: The CDR3 extends 3 residues past the end of the read, so its final part is completed from the germline J gene. The chain joins TRBV5-1 to TRBJ1-1; D is uncertain. CDR3 length: 13 amino acids. The V and J ends lost 4 bases and 0 bases respectively, with 7 bases between them. Looked up from germline, CDR1 is SGHRS and CDR2 is YFSETQ. This CDR3 reads CASSLRMNTEAFF. The CDR3 DNA, read in part, is TGCGCCAGCAGCCTAAGAATGAACACTGAA.

The sequenced CDR3 bases are TGTGCCAGCAGCGTAAGTCCCCAGTCCCAAGAGACC. This sequence encodes CASSVSPQSQET. The whole CDR3 protein is CASSVSPQSQETQYF. The chain carries TRBV9 and TRBJ2-5; D gene unclear. The read gets to within 3 residues of the CDR3 end, and the germline J gene fills in the rest. The CDR3 runs 15 residues. V dropped 1 base and J dropped 1 base, with 11 bases sitting between them. CDR1 and CDR2 (germline): SGDLS, YYNGEE.

Of note for this clone: The read ends 3 residues shy of where the CDR3 ends; the end is completed using the germline J gene. The chain has TRBV4-1 and TRBJ1-4; 11 bases align to TRBD1. V shed 4 bases, J shed 10 bases, and the junction held 5 bases outside the gene matches. CDR1 and CDR2 (germline): MGHRA, YSYEKL. The CDR3 extends over 14 amino acids. This CDR3 reads CASSPGQGARKLFF. Incomplete CDR3 DNA: TGCGCCAGCAGCCCAGGACAGGGGGCACGAAAA.

Remarks on this clone: The CDR3 is cut off 3 residues early in the read; its end comes from the germline J gene. This chain joins TRBV20-1 and TRBJ1-6, with TRBD1 matching 11 bases. The CDR3 contains 14 residues. The germline V gene has CDR1 DFQATT and CDR2 SNEGSKA (reference sequence). J was trimmed by 9 bases and V by 6 bases; bases with no gene match: 7. The covered CDR3 bases are TGCAGTGCCACCAAGGGACAGGGGGTTTCACCC. Its translation is CSATKGQGVSP. The complete CDR3 reads CSATKGQGVSPLHF.

The CDR3 sequence: CASSLSWGTSDEQYF. CDR3 DNA (partial): TGTGCCAGCAGCTTGTCGTGGGGGACTAGCGACGAG. The V call is TRBV5-4, the J call TRBJ2-7, with 10 bases aligning to TRBD2. The read ends 3 residues shy of where the CDR3 ends; the end is completed using the germline J gene. Germline assignment: CDR1 SGHNT and CDR2 YYREEE (reference sequence). CDR3 length: 15 residues. The ends lost 1 base at V and 5 bases at J; junction bases unmatched: 6.

With respect to this clone: The read ends 3 residues before the CDR3 terminus; that terminus is restored from the germline J gene. The rearrangement joins TRBV28 to TRBJ1-2, with 7 bases that match TRBD1. The V gene's germline CDR1 is MDHEN and CDR2 SYDVKM. Trimming cost V 6 bases and J 0 bases; bases outside gene matches: 7. CDR3 length equals 15 residues. The CDR3 bases that were read are TGTGCCAGCAGATCCCCGGGACAGCCTAACTATGGC. Residues: CASRSPGQPNYG. In full, the CDR3 reads CASRSPGQPNYGYTF.

In the case of this clone: The read finishes 3 residues shy of the CDR3 end, and the germline J gene is used to complete it. The V and J genes are TRBV19 and TRBJ1-2; a weak D match, TRBD1 (5 bases). The V end was cut by 6 bases, the J end by 6 bases, with 11 bases between. The CDR3 is 12 residues long. Germline-derived CDR1 and CDR2 are LNHDA and SQIVND (reference sequence). CDR3 in amino acids: CASRTALDGYTF. Partial CDR3 DNA: TGTGCCAGTAGGACAGCGCTGGATGGC. Using reference TRBV19 and TRBJ1-2 for the parts outside the CDR3, the full variable domain is DGGITQSPKYLFRKEGQNVTLSCEQNLNHDAMYWYRQDPGQGLRLIYYSQIVNDFQKGDIAEGYSVSREKKESFPLTVTSAQKNPTAFYLCASRTALDGYTFGSGTRLTVV.

In the case of this clone: Sequencing ends 3 residues short of the CDR3 end; the germline J gene provides the rest. The chain joins TRBV7-9 to TRBJ1-1; no firm D call. There are 12 residues in the CDR3. Germline lookup yields CDR1 SEHNR and CDR2 FQNEAQ (reference sequence). Incomplete CDR3 DNA: TGTGCCAGCAGCCGAGGGTTGAGGGAA. It translates to CASSRGLRE. From start to end, the CDR3 is CASSRGLREAFF.

Worth noting for this clone: From the germline J gene comes the end of the CDR3, since the read stops 3 residues before it. The gene calls are TRBV18 and TRBJ1-2; 10 bases are shared with TRBD1. CDR1 and CDR2 (germline): KGHSH, LQKENI. The CDR3 runs to 13 residues. The CDR3 sequence: CASSTTGGYDYTF. Incomplete CDR3 DNA: TGTGCCAGCTCCACGACAGGGGGCTACGAC.

Note on this clone: The read is 3 residues too short to cover the CDR3 end, so that end is filled in from the germline J gene. The chain employs TRBV12-3 or TRBV12-4 and TRBJ2-2; TRBD1 matches 9 bases. V was pared by 5 bases and J by 6 bases, with 10 bases of the junction left unmatched. This CDR3 region has 16 residues. The CDR3 is CASSPGQGIKAGELFF. Partial CDR3 DNA: TGTGCCAGCAGTCCGGGACAGGGCATCAAGGCCGGGGAG.

Comment on this clone: Read sequence stops 3 residues before the CDR3 end, and the germline J gene provides the missing end. The rearrangement uses TRBV20-1 and TRBJ1-1; D is undetermined. This CDR3 has 13 residues. The V and J ends lost 6 bases and 1 base respectively, with 12 bases between them. Germline V gives CDR1 DFQATT, CDR2 SNEGSKA (reference sequence). The CDR3 bases that were read are TGCAGTGCCGTACCACACCCGAACACTGAA. Translating gives CSAVPHPNTE. The entire CDR3 is CSAVPHPNTEAFF.